This T cell receptor beta chain emerged from a study of beta chain features in type 1 diabetes. The study's findings and limits: When Type 1 diabetes patients were examined, their TCRB CDR3s proved moderately but significantly shorter in all four CD4+ subsets.

This clone was counted a few times. Its antigen is unknown. Every isolated RNA sample was fully reverse transcribed, so sequencing captured expressed TCRB transcripts. Libraries were prepared by immunoSEQ multiplex PCR; TCRdb keeps only in-frame clonotypes and omits some of them. The profile shows over 600,000 clones, 12% of them singletons. With 10 bases removed from V and 3 bases from J, the gap between germline ends came to 16 bases. The CDR3 sequence is 14 residues long. Germline assignment: CDR1 MRHNA and CDR2 SNTAGT. The source is a man aged 25-40 years with type 1 diabetes. The sample consisted of naive CD4+ T cells from blood. The chain has TRBV6-4 and TRBJ2-1; a possible D gene is TRBD1 (6 bases). The CDR3 DNA reads TGTGCCACCAAGGTGGGGACACACTACAATGAGCAGTTCTTC. Its protein is CATKVGTHYNEQFF.